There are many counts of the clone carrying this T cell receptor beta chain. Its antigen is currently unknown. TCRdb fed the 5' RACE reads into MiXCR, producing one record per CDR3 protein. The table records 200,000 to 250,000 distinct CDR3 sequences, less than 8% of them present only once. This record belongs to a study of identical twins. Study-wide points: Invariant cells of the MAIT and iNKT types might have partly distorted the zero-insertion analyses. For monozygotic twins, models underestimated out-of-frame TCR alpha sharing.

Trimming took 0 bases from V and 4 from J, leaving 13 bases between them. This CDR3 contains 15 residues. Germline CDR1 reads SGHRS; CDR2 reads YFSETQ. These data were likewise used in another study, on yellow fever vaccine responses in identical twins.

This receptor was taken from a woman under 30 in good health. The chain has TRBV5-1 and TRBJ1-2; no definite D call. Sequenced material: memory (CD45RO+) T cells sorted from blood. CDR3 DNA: TGCGCCAGCAGCTTGGGTTTAGGAGGATTCTATGGCTACACCTTC. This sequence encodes CASSLGLGGFYGYTF.